This TCR beta chain was profiled in a study of T-cell memory formation after mild COVID-19. This clonotype came up a few times. What it binds is not known. V was pared by 2 bases and J by 1 base, with 12 bases between. The CDR3 sequence is 16 residues long. Looked up from germline, CDR1 is MNHEY and CDR2 is SVGEGT. UMIs and sample barcodes were carried by the TCR alpha and TCR beta cDNA libraries that 5'RACE produced using constant-segment primers. TCRdb recomputed calls from the 5' RACE reads with MiXCR, one row per CDR3 protein. The sample has 500,000 to 650,000 distinct CDR3 sequences, 20% to 25% seen once. Whole-study findings and limits: Clones shrinking between day 15 and 85 showed a balanced CD4/CD8 split, and those that grew later tilted toward CD4+. Memory sampled before infection contained some responding clones, suggesting cross-reactive memory joined.

The source of this sequence is an adult woman who had mild COVID-19 (a few samples of this study predate the infection). Cell type and time point are not known. Input material: PBMCs or a T cell subset sorted from them (not recorded which). The chain combines TRBV6-2 or TRBV6-3 with TRBJ1-5, with D possibly TRBD1 on 6 matching bases. CDR3 bases: TGTGCCAGCAGTTACCTGGGGGGCAGAAGCAATCAGCCCCAGCATTTT. Encoded protein: CASSYLGGRSNQPQHF.